The entry below describes one T cell receptor beta chain. A single count supports this clone. The antigen it binds to is not known. No clone much larger than this one lies a single base away; base qualities are absent. The cohort consisted of 666 healthy bone marrow donors. All cohort members were sampled while nominally healthy, although unrecorded immune exposures were likely present. The donor tested CMV seropositive, placing the donor among the roughly 300 seropositive members of the cohort. A peripheral blood sample was provided by each donor, and peripheral blood mononuclear cells were used for TCR beta sequencing. The Qiagen DNeasy Blood Extraction Kit was used to extract genomic DNA from the blood cell samples. This entry is derived from a study of cytomegalovirus exposure and HLA in healthy donors (dated by TCRdb to 2016 to 2017). Notes on the research overall: In an earlier analysis of 587 of the donors, approximately 260 Gb of sequence data and 100 million or so unique TCR beta sequences from about 190 million T cells were reported. An earlier analysis of 500 to 650 of the donors applied high-throughput TCR beta sequencing to assess whether each TCR beta V gene segment acted as functional or pseudogenic. Every discovery cohort repertoire had been produced on one sequencing platform. In a later genetic analysis, genome-wide SNP genotypes for about 55% of the roughly 700 donors were used, and that subset was treated as a discovery cohort. HLA typing covered class I and class II loci at four-digit resolution. A later analysis re-examined previously published TCR beta repertoires from about 700 donors and added high-resolution HLA genotyping to investigate patterns of TCR occurrence. Typing coverage varied by locus: roughly 620-640 donors for A, B, C, DRB1 and DQB1; 522 for DQA1; about 570 for DPA1; more than 450 for DPB1. Among around 400 genotyped donors of the cohort, an average of about 240,000 unique TCR beta nucleotide sequences were sequenced per donor, roughly 18% of them non-productive. The study profiled the T cell repertoires of hundreds of subjects by immunosequencing and related them to cytomegalovirus serostatus. The study combined high-throughput TCR immunosequencing, statistical association of individual TCRs with disease status, and machine learning to predict cytomegalovirus infection status. Rather than drawing on any new phenotypic data, the later analysis identified candidate immune exposures from TCR beta sequences and the way those sequences occurred across donors. Four or five DR-DQ haplotypes were handled as single units for association and clustering, since linkage in the cohort was strong. Besides the first cohort of roughly 700 subjects, a separate validation cohort made up of 120 different subjects was used. The genetic ancestry cluster associated with self-reported Caucasian donors included 80% to 90% of the 398 genotyped donors. Donor age, sex, ethnicity and CMV serostatus were collected together with the repertoire data. An early release that covered roughly 600 HLA-typed donors contained approximately 300 gigabases of sequencing data and tens of millions of unique TCR sequences. The study aimed to test whether cataloging public T cell receptors could reveal signatures of past pathogen exposure.

From its cysteine to its phenylalanine, the CDR3 spans 15 amino acids. Just CDR3 DNA is preserved here, 45 bases in frame from base 1. For this chain, trimming is 3 bases at the V end and 2 bases at the J end, and the number of junction bases without a gene match is 7. The CDR1 and CDR2 encoded by the germline V gene are MDHEN and SYDVKM. Libraries were built with the immunoSEQ multiplex PCR assay. The multiplex PCR relied on a mix of 60 forward primers for TCR Vbeta segments and 13 reverse primers for TCR Jbeta segments. A multiplex PCR assay on genomic DNA amplified the CDR3 region of rearranged TCR beta genes. Amplified TCR beta libraries were sequenced as 87-base-pair reads on the Illumina HiSeq System. In the paper's pipeline: Across the 500 to 750 repertoires, a later analysis counted 78 million or so unique TCR beta chains, 9 million to 14 million of which were shared by at least two donors. Raw reads were error-corrected and collapsed into unique sequences by a nearest-neighbor algorithm in which closely related sequences were merged to remove PCR and sequencing errors. V, D and J gene segments were assigned by aligning CDR3 sequences to IMGT reference sequences. For a sequence to be retained, a match of at least six nucleotides to both a V gene segment and a J gene segment was required. Rearrangements were classified as productive when the CDR3 lacked stop codons and remained in frame with V and J, and all other rearrangements were classified as non-productive. CDR3 was defined according to IMGT convention as the region running from the second conserved V-encoded cysteine to the conserved J-encoded phenylalanine. In an earlier analysis of around 600 of the donors, sequences lacking an unambiguous match to a single V gene segment were excluded. In an earlier analysis of roughly 600 of the donors, a V segment was called functional when productive rearrangements were above 56.7%, and segregating when the standard deviation between donors exceeded 5%. A statistical classification framework was built for diagnosing cytomegalovirus status from the catalog of TCR beta chain sequences. In a later analysis, V and J genes were assigned by comparing TCR nucleotide sequences against IMGT/GENE-DB human TR gene sequences. A later analysis assigned CDR3 sequences and most-parsimonious VDJ recombination scenarios with the TCRdist pipeline. In a later analysis, each TCR beta chain was defined by its CDR3 amino acid sequence together with its V-gene family, and reads lacking a unique V-gene family were excluded. A later analysis removed several hundred highly shared, low-generation-probability nucleotide sequences to deal with suspected cross-contamination and a sequencing artifact. A later analysis calculated a clonal expansion index for each public chain from normalized within-repertoire ranks of inferred template counts. In a later analysis, generation probabilities were computed with a VDJ recombination model fitted to out-of-frame rearrangements, and the resulting probabilities were checked against IGoR. In a later analysis, hypergeometric tests were used to score TCR-TCR, TCR-HLA and TCR-CMV co-occurrence, with a repertoire-size bias correction applied to TCR pairs. False discovery rates were estimated in a later analysis by permuting HLA or CMV assignments 20 times. In a later analysis, co-occurring TCRs were grouped with DBSCAN, and TCRdist sequence similarity was added when clustering was performed within HLA-allele-positive subsets. Repertoires with fewer than 30,000 or more than 120,000 public chains, plus five repertoires with anomalous nucleotide sharing, were excluded from co-occurrence clustering. The immuneACCESS repertoire file appears here via TCRdb, limited to in-frame rearrangements. These files lack a portion of the clones; in checked studies, under half of the deficit traces to unresolved V genes, and the cause of the others is not known. Clonal size and the V and J genes are those of that table, whereas D and trimming came from the DNA. The sample table contains 250,000 to 350,000 clones; only one count was recorded for roughly 90% of them. Clones ranked in the top ten supply 3.5% to 4% of the sample.

Study-wide findings and limitations: A later analysis associated 17,000 or so TCR beta sequences with specific HLA alleles at a false discovery rate of 0.05. A cluster of highly shared sequence variants was judged likely to be a technical artifact of the sequencing pipeline. Sequencing depth was assumed to be roughly uniform across donors in the presence/absence analyses, though that assumption may not hold. Around 16 rarely observed V segments, including chromosome 9 orphons, were excluded from the earlier analysis of just under 600 of the donors because counts were too low. Across donors, most TCR sequences were observed very rarely, whereas some public TCRs were present in many individuals. Because the 87-base-pair reads could not distinguish some IMGT-functional V segments, including TRBV6-2 and TRBV6-3, those segments were excluded. The study listed 150 to 200 TCR beta chains as associated with cytomegalovirus. Cytomegalovirus status was reported to be diagnosed by the classifier with high specificity and sensitivity in both the original and validation cohorts. Because HLA typing was unavailable for some donors at each locus, only the typed subset was used in association tests. A few of the identified cytomegalovirus-associated TCR beta chains were confirmed in vitro to be specific for cytomegalovirus antigens. The authors suggested that the approach could potentially be generalized to other disease states and immunological phenotypes. In a later analysis, HLA-associated TCR beta chains showed more clonal expansion and lower generation probabilities than non-associated chains that were equally common. In a later analysis, the rate of TCR association differed among HLA loci, with DRB1 alleles having the most associated TCRs and HLA-C alleles having the fewest. CMV serostatus was the only immune exposure information available for the cohort. Correlated functional status among segregating V segments might reflect linkage disequilibrium, but an unknown experimental factor could not be ruled out. A later genetic analysis associated a missense DCLRE1C variant with V-gene and J-gene trimming of TCR beta chains, and an independent cohort replicated the association. In a later genetic analysis, fewer N-insertions in productive TCRs were reported among donors in an Asian-associated ancestry cluster than the roughly 700-donor mean. A further reported finding was that TCR beta sequences accurately predicted the HLA-A and HLA-B alleles for most subjects in the first cohort. According to a later analysis, most CMV-associated TCR beta chains appeared to be HLA-restricted, and the HLA associations seemed to be driven largely by CMV exposure. When HLA alleles, especially DR and DQ, strongly co-occurred, attributing TCR associations to individual alleles was difficult. In an earlier analysis of 450 to 750 of the donors, most TCR beta V segments appeared in productive rearrangements about 87% or about 30% of the time, broadly matching IMGT annotations. In a later analysis, several top co-occurrence clusters were reported to appear linked to parvovirus B19, influenza, CMV and Epstein-Barr virus. The cohort was sequenced for TCR beta chains only, and without alpha or paired-chain data the features that could be detected were limited.

Material for sequencing was PBMCs. Here the chain combines TRBV28 and TRBJ2-7, and 7 junction bases match TRBD2. The receptor comes from a middle-aged man in good health and CMV-seropositive. The encoded CDR3 is CASSFSSGGTYEQYF. The DNA sequence is as follows: TGTGCCAGCAGTTTCTCTAGCGGAGGCACCTACGAGCAGTACTTC.